This T cell receptor beta chain stems from a study of CD8 T cells in Susac syndrome (dated by TCRdb to between 2017 and 2020). Some background on the complete study: Among the Susac syndrome patients who were sequenced, clinically active disease was present in six and clinical remission was observed in 8 or 9. The study used repertoire sequencing to test whether antigen drove CD8+ T cell activation and differentiation in Susac syndrome. At the time of blood withdrawal, Susac syndrome patients were either therapy-naive, taking corticosteroids (with some also receiving IVIg), or on IVIg alone.

RNA was extracted using the RNeasy kit, and roughly 0.5 to 1 microgram was reverse transcribed with random hexamers. The immunoSEQ multiplex PCR assay, covering 54 Vbeta and 13 Jbeta segments, was used to amplify TCR beta CDR3 regions. Bias from PCR amplification was corrected by using a synthetic template baseline for primer optimization and for computational correction. Turning to the authors' computational methods: Reads were assigned to V, D and J genes according to IMGT and analyzed in immunoSEQ Analyzer, with only productive sequences retained. Clonality was calculated as one minus the Shannon entropy normalized by log2 of the number of productive unique sequences. Public and private clones were assessed among the 100 most prevalent clones of each patient and control. A clone was defined as Susac-specific if it was absent from the healthy and MS cohorts, from roughly 990 published viral clones and from other ImmuneACCESS disease sequences. TCRdb itself trimmed the public reads at Q25 with fastp, ran MiXCR and retained productive beta chains. Identical CDR3 protein sequences are pooled into one entry, listed with their most common genes and DNA. None of the V and J calls come from the authors' own analysis; TCRdb made them. The sample contains around 150,000 distinct CDR3 sequences, approximately 95% of them found a single time. The ten largest clones take up more than 0.14% of the sample.

The CDR3, cysteine through phenylalanine, is 16 amino acids long. Only the CDR3 DNA is retained, 48 bases long and in frame from the first base. The CDR1 and CDR2 encoded by the germline V gene (reference sequence) are LGHDT and YNNKEL. V and J are truncated by 2 bases and 6 bases respectively, leaving an intervening sequence of 20 bases. Findings and caveats that apply to the study as a whole: The study acknowledged that relatively few individuals were included in the TCR sequencing and HLA analysis. In the CD4+ T cell repertoire of Susac syndrome patients, clonal expansion was not detected.

Peripheral blood CD8+ and CD4+ T cells from healthy donors, Susac syndrome patients and multiple sclerosis patients were profiled by high-throughput TCR beta sequencing. Susac syndrome patients met recently defined diagnostic criteria for definite or probable disease. Bulk CD8+ and CD4+ T cells were purified by magnetic negative isolation, whereas CD8+ TEMRA cells were enriched by FACS. Blood was collected in EDTA tubes and processed within 24 hours, with PBMCs isolated through density gradient centrifugation. PBMCs intended for TCR sequencing were cryopreserved in liquid nitrogen and were subsequently thawed in a 37 degrees C water bath. A purity of at least 90% was achieved for sorted or isolated CD4+, CD8+ and CD8+ TEMRA cells. With regard to this clonotype: What this receptor recognizes is not known. Qualities for individual bases were not recorded, and no much larger clone is one base off.

The TCR sequence derives from a human donor with Susac syndrome. Here the chain combines TRBV3-1 and TRBJ2-7; TRBD2 might be the D gene, on 5 matching bases. The sample consisted of CD4+ T cells from PBMCs. The nucleotide sequence is given as TGTGCCAGCAGCCAAACATATAGCGTCATCTCGGGCGAGCAGTACTTC. Its translation is CASSQTYSVISGEQYF.